One sample yielded the 11 T cell receptor beta chains listed below, sequenced in a study of T cells in Graves' hyperthyroidism and ophthalmopathy. RNA transcripts were the template for amplifying TCR beta CDR3 regions. The HTBI primer set was used in a first-round RT-PCR of the TCR CDR3. TCRdb passed the multiplex PCR reads through MiXCR, listing each CDR3 protein once. The sample holds some 350,000 distinct CDR3 sequences; 25% are singletons and the top ten take roughly 70%. What was sequenced was blood. Every receptor here comes from a man aged 45 to 65 with Graves' hyperthyroidism.

The chain recombines TRBV6-2 or TRBV6-3 with TRBJ2-7, with D possibly matching TRBD2 (6 bases). This CDR3 contains 14 residues. The V end lost 5 bases, the J end lost 2 bases, and 13 bases lay between the germline ends. Germline CDR1 and CDR2: MNHEY and SVGEGT. The CDR3 is CASSGGTGTYEQYF. CDR3 nucleotide sequence: TGTGCCAGCAGTGGAGGGACGGGAACCTACGAGCAGTACTTC.

The chain joins TRBV11-3 to TRBJ2-7; no reliable D call. This CDR3 is built from 14 residues. The V gene lost 2 bases and the J gene lost 1 base, with 9 bases spanning the gap. Germline-derived CDR1 and CDR2 are SGHNT and YENEEA. The CDR3: CASSLRALSYEQYF. The CDR3 DNA reads TGTGCCAGCAGCTTAAGGGCCCTTTCCTACGAGCAGTACTTC.

This clonotype was seen at least ten times. The J gene is TRBJ2-1, the V gene TRBV7-2, with D possibly matching TRBD2 (5 bases). The V end lost 7 bases, the J end lost 5 bases, and 18 bases lay between the germline ends. This CDR3 is built from 15 residues. CDR1 and CDR2 (germline): SGHTA, FQGNSA. The CDR3 reads CASTRSRFGNNEQFF. CDR3 sequence (DNA): TGTGCCAGCACTCGAAGCCGGTTCGGGAACAATGAGCAGTTCTTC.

This rearrangement joins TRBV7-2 to TRBJ1-4, with unresolved D. Per germline, CDR1 SGHTA and CDR2 FQGNSA. CDR3 length equals 18 residues. Trimming took 2 bases from V and 0 from J, leaving 16 bases between them. DNA for the CDR3: TGTGCCAGCAGCTTAACCCCCTGGGCAGAAGCAACTAATGAAAAACTGTTTTTT. Protein product: CASSLTPWAEATNEKLFF.

This clonotype has a handful of counts. The chain joins TRBV27 to TRBJ2-3, with D perhaps being TRBD1 or TRBD2 (5 bases each). Germline CDR1 is MNHEY and CDR2 is SMNVEV (reference sequence). The CDR3 loop spans 15 amino acids. Trimming removed 4 bases from V and 3 bases from J, with 14 bases in between. CDR3 coding DNA: TGTGCCAGCAGTTCCCCTGGGACGGCAACAGATACGCAGTATTTT. Protein: CASSSPGTATDTQYF.

This clonotype was observed a handful of times. The chain couples TRBV6-2 or TRBV6-3 to TRBJ1-2; a weak D match, TRBD1 (5 bases). V was cut by 5 bases and J by 8 bases, with 12 bases left in between. The CDR3 contains 12 residues. CDR1 is MNHEY and CDR2 is SVGEGT in the germline V gene. Here the CDR3 reads CASSRGGTGYTF. DNA for the CDR3: TGTGCCAGCAGTCGGGGGGGTACGGGCTACACCTTC.

This clonotype showed up many times. This chain joins TRBV28 and TRBJ1-5; TRBD1 aligns across 7 bases. V lost 5 bases, J lost 5 bases, and 12 bases stayed unmatched. Germline loops: CDR1 MDHEN, CDR2 SYDVKM. This CDR3 is 16 amino acids long. For the CDR3, the DNA is TGTGCCAGCAGTCCCAGGGGGGGAGGGGCCTATCAGCCCCAGCATTTT. Its translation: CASSPRGGGAYQPQHF.

The chain combines TRBV7-3 with TRBJ2-1; 9 bases line up with TRBD2. The CDR3 spans 15 residues. The germline CDR1 and CDR2 sequences are SGHTA and FQGTGA. Trimming took 3 bases from V and 6 from J; bases not matched to a gene: 6. The CDR3: CASSLTSGHTNEQFF. The CDR3 DNA follows: TGTGCCAGCAGCTTGACTAGCGGCCACACCAATGAGCAGTTCTTC.

The CDR3 here is CASSPTGTEETQYF. CDR3 nucleotide sequence: TGTGCCAGCAGCCCCACCGGGACAGAAGAGACCCAGTACTTC. This chain uses TRBV19 with TRBJ2-5; TRBD1 agrees at 7 bases. Germline assignment: CDR1 LNHDA and CDR2 SQIVND (reference sequence). CDR3 length: 14 amino acids. V shed 9 bases and J 3 bases; nucleotides not matched to a gene: 10.

This clonotype was recorded a few times. The V gene is TRBV28, the J gene TRBJ2-1; D is possibly TRBD2 (5 bases). CDR1 and CDR2 from the germline V gene are MDHEN and SYDVKM. Between the trimmed V and J ends, which lost 5 bases and 4 bases, there was a span of 9 bases. The CDR3 is 13 residues long. CDR3 amino acids: CASSPGNYNEQFF. CDR3 DNA sequence: TGTGCCAGCAGTCCGGGGAATTACAATGAGCAGTTCTTC.

This rearrangement joins TRBV19 to TRBJ2-3, with 13 positions matching TRBD2. Germline V lookup: CDR1 LNHDA, CDR2 SQIVND (reference sequence). The CDR3 is made up of 17 amino acids. Trimming at V came to 3 bases and at J to 4 bases, leaving 7 bases not matched to a gene. The CDR3 sequence: CASSMKWTSGRSDTQYF. The CDR3 nucleotides are TGTGCCAGTAGTATGAAATGGACTAGCGGGAGATCAGATACGCAGTATTTT.